Shown below are 17 T cell receptor beta chains from a single sample sequenced in a study of early T cells in non-severe SARS-CoV-2 infection. MiXCR, run by TCRdb on the 5' RACE reads, gives a single entry per CDR3 protein. The table includes roughly 120,000 distinct CDR3 sequences, about 15% detected once. Source material: whole blood. These receptors were collected from an adult who was a healthcare worker with PCR-confirmed SARS-CoV-2 infection or an uninfected control (not recorded which).

The genes are TRBV12-3 or TRBV12-4 and TRBJ1-1; no reliable D call. V was shortened by 5 bases and J by 1 base, with 11 bases between the two germline ends. The CDR3 is made up of 14 amino acids. DNA of the CDR3: TGTGCCAGCAGTCTCCTGCCAGCGAACACTGAAGCTTTCTTT. This gives the protein CASSLLPANTEAFF.

This chain connects TRBV2 to TRBJ1-5; no clear D gene. CDR3 length equals 12 residues. In germline, CDR1 is SNHLY, CDR2 FYNNEI. Trimming cost V 4 bases and J 4 bases, with 5 bases left between them. In DNA, the CDR3 is TGTGCCAGCAGTGCTGAGAATCAGCCCCAGCATTTT. Its translation: CASSAENQPQHF.

Of note for this clonotype: This may be a read error, as it is one base from a much larger clone. CDR3 sequence: CSARDYPGDYTF. Written as DNA, the CDR3 is TGCAGTGCTAGAGATTATCCGGGTGACTACACCTTC. The chain combines TRBV20-1 with TRBJ1-2, with D unresolved. This CDR3 region has 12 residues. V lost 0 bases and J lost 10, with 12 bases in between. The germline CDR1 and CDR2 sequences are DFQATT and SNEGSKA (reference sequence).

This clonotype was detected ten times or more. The chain joins TRBV9 to TRBJ1-6; the D gene is possibly TRBD1 (6 bases). The CDR3 has 15 amino acids. The ends were cut back, 3 bases at V and 10 bases at J, with 17 bases in the middle. CDR1 and CDR2 from the germline V gene are SGDLS and YYNGEE. DNA of the CDR3: TGTGCCAGCAGCGCCGCAGGGGTTGGGGAATCACCCCTCCACTTT. It translates to CASSAAGVGESPLHF.

The V gene is TRBV12-3 or TRBV12-4, the J gene TRBJ1-1, with 9 bases identical to TRBD1. The V and J ends lost 5 bases and 4 bases, in that order; junction bases with no gene match: 11. This CDR3 has 16 residues. CDR3 nucleotide sequence: TGTGCCAGCAGTCTACCCCCGGACAGGGGCGGCACTGAAGCTTTCTTT. Protein sequence: CASSLPPDRGGTEAFF.

The CDR3 coding sequence is TGTGCCAGCTCACCGGGCCTCCGGGGGTACGAGCAGTACTTC. Translating it yields CASSPGLRGYEQYF. The chain recombines TRBV18 with TRBJ2-7; tentatively, D is TRBD2 (6 bases). Trimming shortened V by 3 bases and J by 4 bases, and 13 bases separated the two germline ends. The CDR3 loop spans 14 amino acids. CDR1 and CDR2 from the germline V gene are KGHSH and LQKENI. The full variable domain, with the rest looked up from reference TRBV18 and TRBJ2-7, is NAGVMQNPRHLVRRRGQEARLRCSPMKGHSHVYWYRQLPEEGLKFMVYLQKENIIDESGMPKERFSAEFPKEGPSILRIQQVVRGDSAAYFCASSPGLRGYEQYFGPGTRLTVT.

In DNA, the CDR3 is TGTGCCAGCAGTTGGGGGGGACCTGAAAAACTGTTTTTT. Amino acids: CASSWGGPEKLFF. The rearrangement joins TRBV12-3 or TRBV12-4 to TRBJ1-4; D might be TRBD1 (5 bases). The CDR3 totals 13 residues. The V gene lost 4 bases and the J gene lost 7 bases, with 10 bases spanning the gap.

The V call is TRBV6-1, the J call TRBJ1-4; D gene ambiguous. V gave up 7 bases and J gave up 8 bases, with 14 bases separating them. The CDR3 loop spans 13 amino acids. Per the germline V gene, CDR1 is MNHNS and CDR2 is SASEGT. In DNA form, the CDR3 reads TGTGCCAGCAAGACGGAATCGGGGGAAAAACTGTTTTTT. Amino acids: CASKTESGEKLFF.

This chain connects TRBV20-1 to TRBJ1-1, with D uncertain. V dropped 2 bases and J dropped 3 bases, with 13 bases sitting between them. This CDR3 contains 14 residues. CDR1 is DFQATT, CDR2 SNEGSKA, per germline (reference sequence). The CDR3 reads CSARRPGSDTEAFF. CDR3 nucleotide sequence: TGCAGTGCTAGAAGACCGGGGAGCGACACTGAAGCTTTCTTT.

CDR3 amino acids: CATQEGAGNTEAFF. CDR3 bases: TGTGCCACCCAGGAAGGGGCTGGAAACACTGAAGCTTTCTTT. The chain is built from TRBV10-3 and TRBJ1-1, with D tentatively TRBD1 (5 bases). Trimming pared 10 bases from V and 2 bases from J, leaving 17 bases between. CDR3 length: 14 residues. Germline values: CDR1 ENHRY, CDR2 SYGVKD.

The rearrangement uses TRBV5-1 and TRBJ2-1; 10 nucleotides agree with TRBD1. Germline V gene lookup returns CDR1 SGHRS and CDR2 YFSETQ. The CDR3 runs 15 residues. J gave up 8 bases and V 5 bases, and 10 bases lay outside the gene matches. The CDR3 DNA sequence: TGCGCCAGCAGATCTATACCGACAGGGGGCGATGAGCAGTTCTTC. Encoded protein: CASRSIPTGGDEQFF.

The gene calls are TRBV6-1 and TRBJ1-1; D is perhaps TRBD1 (6 bases). Germline V gene sequence: CDR1 MNHNS, CDR2 SASEGT. This CDR3 region has 13 residues. With 6 bases removed from V and 7 bases from J, the gap between germline ends came to 15 bases. CDR3 in amino acids: CASRARGQGEAFF. In DNA form, the CDR3 reads TGTGCCAGCAGAGCCAGGGGTCAAGGTGAAGCTTTCTTT.

This clonotype was observed a handful of times. The rearrangement uses TRBV7-2 and TRBJ2-1; D unclear. The CDR3 runs 13 residues. With 5 bases removed from V and 3 bases from J, the gap between germline ends came to 8 bases. Germline assignment: CDR1 SGHTA and CDR2 FQGNSA. The CDR3 nucleotides read TGTGCCAGCAGCCAGCTTCGCTACAATGAGCAGTTCTTC. Residues: CASSQLRYNEQFF.

This clonotype was found a few times. The chain is built from TRBV29-1 and TRBJ1-4, with 11 bases that match TRBD1. This CDR3 contains 12 residues. Trimming cost V 3 bases and J 11 bases; bases outside gene matches: 2. Germline V gene lookup returns CDR1 SQVTM and CDR2 ANQGSEA. The CDR3 loop is CSVDGTGGKLFF. Written as DNA, the CDR3 is TGCAGCGTTGATGGGACAGGGGGGAAACTGTTTTTT.

The chain combines TRBV6-1 with TRBJ1-6; D is unclear. V was cut by 4 bases and J by 0 bases, with 4 bases left in between. Germline CDR1 reads MNHNS; CDR2 reads SASEGT. The CDR3 runs to 14 residues. The CDR3 loop is CASSVSSYNSPLHF. As DNA, the CDR3 is TGTGCCAGCAGTGTGAGCTCCTATAATTCACCCCTCCACTTT.

This clonotype was detected ten times or more. The chain is built from TRBV3-1 and TRBJ1-6; TRBD1 aligns across 9 bases. V trimming: 8 bases; J trimming: 0 bases; junction bases outside the gene matches: 2. Germline lookup yields CDR1 LGHDT and CDR2 YNNKEL (reference sequence). The CDR3 sequence is 15 residues long. The CDR3 region has the DNA TGTGCCAGCGGGGGACAGGGCTCCTATAATTCACCCCTCCACTTT. Protein product: CASGGQGSYNSPLHF.

The chain couples TRBV20-1 to TRBJ1-2; D ambiguous. The V and J ends lost 4 bases and 0 bases respectively, with 9 bases between them. This CDR3 is 13 amino acids long. The V gene's germline CDR1 is DFQATT and CDR2 SNEGSKA (reference sequence). CDR3 region: CSAKGLANYGYTF. DNA of the CDR3: TGCAGTGCTAAGGGCCTCGCTAACTATGGCTACACCTTC.